Presented here are 7 T cell receptor beta chains from one specimen sequenced in a study of blood T cell repertoires in COVID-19. This table comes from immunoSEQ multiplex PCR, and its TCRdb copy is limited to in-frame clones, with some not included. The sample consists of roughly 100,000 clones, about 88% of them appearing once. What was sequenced was peripheral blood. These receptors all stem from a man aged 45 to 65 with active or convalescent COVID-19.

The rearrangement links TRBV6-5 to TRBJ1-5; 8 positions match TRBD1. CDR3 length: 13 residues. Germline V gives CDR1 MNHEY, CDR2 SVGAGI. The ends lost 7 bases at V and 6 bases at J; junction bases unmatched: 5. In DNA, the CDR3 is TGTGCCAGCAAGACAGGGGTGGGTCAGCCCCAGCATTTT. As protein: CASKTGVGQPQHF.

This chain connects TRBV10-3 to TRBJ2-3; 7 nucleotides line up with TRBD2. This CDR3 is built from 14 residues. The germline V gene encodes CDR1 ENHRY and CDR2 SYGVKD. After removal of 3 bases from V and 6 bases from J, the junction contained 6 bases not matched to a gene. Here the CDR3 DNA reads TGTGCCATCAGTGACTCTGCGGGGGTCGATACGCAGTATTTT. Residues: CAISDSAGVDTQYF.

The gene calls are TRBV24-1 and TRBJ1-5, with D possibly matching TRBD1 (6 bases). The CDR3 totals 14 residues. The V gene's germline CDR1 is KGHDR and CDR2 SFDVKD. Trimming pared 9 bases from V and 7 bases from J, leaving 18 bases between. CDR3 region: CATAKGGGGQPQHF. CDR3 DNA sequence: TGTGCCACCGCCAAGGGGGGGGGTGGCCAGCCCCAGCATTTT.

This chain connects TRBV27 to TRBJ2-1, with 8 bases matching TRBD2. CDR3 size: 15 residues. The germline V gene encodes CDR1 MNHEY and CDR2 SMNVEV (reference sequence). With 1 base clipped from V and 4 bases from J, the junction kept 3 bases outside the gene matches. In DNA form, the CDR3 reads TGTGCCAGCAGTTTATATGCGGGGGGATACAATGAGCAGTTCTTC. Translation gives CASSLYAGGYNEQFF.

In its sample, this clone was seen a few times. The chain couples TRBV27 to TRBJ1-1; unclear D gene. Germline CDR1 MNHEY, CDR2 SMNVEV (reference sequence). The V end was cut by 3 bases, the J end by 1 base, with 9 bases between. The CDR3 is 14 residues long. CDR3 sequence: CASSFGVPNTEAFF. The DNA for the CDR3 is TGTGCCAGCAGTTTCGGGGTACCGAACACTGAAGCTTTCTTT.

This rearrangement joins TRBV18 to TRBJ1-4; D may be TRBD1 (5 bases). Trimming left V 8 bases short and J 6 bases short, with 16 bases between. CDR1 and CDR2 from the germline V gene are KGHSH and LQKENI. The CDR3 contains 14 residues. The CDR3 loop is CASATGAGDEKLFF. CDR3 DNA sequence: TGTGCCAGCGCTACGGGAGCGGGGGATGAAAAACTGTTTTTT.

This chain links TRBV4-1 with TRBJ1-1; weak D call: TRBD1 (6 bases). The CDR3 runs 15 residues. CDR1 and CDR2 (germline): MGHRA, YSYEKL. Trimming took off 7 bases at V and 0 bases at J, with 15 bases between the two ends. CDR3: CASMPDRALNTEAFF. DNA for the CDR3: TGCGCCAGCATGCCGGACAGAGCCTTGAACACTGAAGCTTTCTTT.